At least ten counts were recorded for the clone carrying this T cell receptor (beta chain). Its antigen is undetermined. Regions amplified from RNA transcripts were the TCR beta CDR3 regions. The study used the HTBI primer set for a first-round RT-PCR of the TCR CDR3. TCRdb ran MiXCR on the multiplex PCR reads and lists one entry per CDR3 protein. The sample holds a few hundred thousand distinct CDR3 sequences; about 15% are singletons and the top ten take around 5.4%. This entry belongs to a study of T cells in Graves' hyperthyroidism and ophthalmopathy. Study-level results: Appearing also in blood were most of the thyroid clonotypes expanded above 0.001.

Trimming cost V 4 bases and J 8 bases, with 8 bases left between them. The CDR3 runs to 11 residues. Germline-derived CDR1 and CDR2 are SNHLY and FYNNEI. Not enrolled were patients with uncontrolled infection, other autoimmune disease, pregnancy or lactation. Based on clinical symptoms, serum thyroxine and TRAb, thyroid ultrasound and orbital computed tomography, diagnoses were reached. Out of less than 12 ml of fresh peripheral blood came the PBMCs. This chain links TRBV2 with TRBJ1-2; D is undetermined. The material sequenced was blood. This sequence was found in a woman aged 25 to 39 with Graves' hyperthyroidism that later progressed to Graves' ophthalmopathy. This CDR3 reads CASSGGLGYTF. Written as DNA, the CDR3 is TGTGCCAGCAGTGGAGGCCTAGGCTACACCTTC.